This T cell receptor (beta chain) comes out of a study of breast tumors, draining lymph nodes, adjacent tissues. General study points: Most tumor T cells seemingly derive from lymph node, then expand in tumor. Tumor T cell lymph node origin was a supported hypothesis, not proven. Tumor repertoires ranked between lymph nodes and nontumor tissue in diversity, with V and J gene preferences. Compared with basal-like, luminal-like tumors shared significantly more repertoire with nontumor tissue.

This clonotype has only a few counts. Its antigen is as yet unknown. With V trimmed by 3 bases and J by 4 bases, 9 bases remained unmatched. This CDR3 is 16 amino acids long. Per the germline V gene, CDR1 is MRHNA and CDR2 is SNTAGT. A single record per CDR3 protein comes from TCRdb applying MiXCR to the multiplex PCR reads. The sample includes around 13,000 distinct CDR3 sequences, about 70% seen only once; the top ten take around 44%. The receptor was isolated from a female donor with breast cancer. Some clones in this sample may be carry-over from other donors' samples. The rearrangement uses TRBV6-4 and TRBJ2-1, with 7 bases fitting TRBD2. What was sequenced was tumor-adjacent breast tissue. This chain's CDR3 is CASSETGGGNYNEQFF. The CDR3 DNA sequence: TGTGCCAGCAGTGAGACGGGAGGAGGCAATTACAATGAGCAGTTCTTC.